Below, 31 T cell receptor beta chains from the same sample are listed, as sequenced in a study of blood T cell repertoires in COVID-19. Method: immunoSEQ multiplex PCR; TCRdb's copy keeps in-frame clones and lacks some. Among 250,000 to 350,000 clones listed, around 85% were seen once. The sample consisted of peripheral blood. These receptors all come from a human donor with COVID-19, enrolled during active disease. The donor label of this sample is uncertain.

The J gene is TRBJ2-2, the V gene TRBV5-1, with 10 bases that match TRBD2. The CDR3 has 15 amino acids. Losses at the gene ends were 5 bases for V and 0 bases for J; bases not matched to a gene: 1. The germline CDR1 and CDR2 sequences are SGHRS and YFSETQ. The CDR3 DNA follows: TGCGCCAGCAGTGGACTAGCGGCGAACACCGGGGAGCTGTTTTTT. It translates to CASSGLAANTGELFF. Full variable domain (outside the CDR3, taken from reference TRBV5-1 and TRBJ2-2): KAGVTQTPRYLIKTRGQQVTLSCSPISGHRSVSWYQQTPGQGLQFLFEYFSETQRNKGNFPGRFSGRQFSNSRSEMNVSTLELGDSALYLCASSGLAANTGELFFGEGSRLTVL.

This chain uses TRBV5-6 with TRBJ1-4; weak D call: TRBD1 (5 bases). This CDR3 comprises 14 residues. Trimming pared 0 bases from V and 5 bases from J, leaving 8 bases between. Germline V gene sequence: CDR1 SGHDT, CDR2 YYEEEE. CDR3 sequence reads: CASSLEGLNEKLFF. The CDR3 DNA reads TGTGCCAGCAGCTTGGAGGGGTTAAATGAAAAACTGTTTTTT.

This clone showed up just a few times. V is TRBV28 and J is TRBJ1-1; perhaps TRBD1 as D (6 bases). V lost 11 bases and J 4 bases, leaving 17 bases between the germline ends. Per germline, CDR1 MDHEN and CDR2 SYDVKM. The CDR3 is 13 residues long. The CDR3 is CAGGRGTGTEAFF. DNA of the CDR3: TGTGCCGGCGGGAGGGGGACCGGCACTGAAGCTTTCTTT.

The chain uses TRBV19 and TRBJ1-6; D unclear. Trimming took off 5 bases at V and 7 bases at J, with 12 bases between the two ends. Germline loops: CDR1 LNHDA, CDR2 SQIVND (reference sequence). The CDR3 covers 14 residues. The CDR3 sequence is CASSSGRGNSPLHF. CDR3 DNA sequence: TGTGCCAGTAGTTCCGGTAGAGGGAATTCACCCCTCCACTTT.

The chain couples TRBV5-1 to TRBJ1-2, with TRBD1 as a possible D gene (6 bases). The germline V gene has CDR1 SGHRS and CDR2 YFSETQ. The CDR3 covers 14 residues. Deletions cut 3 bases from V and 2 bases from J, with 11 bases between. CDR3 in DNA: TGCGCCAGCAGCTCCGGGACATTCAACTATGGCTACACCTTC. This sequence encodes CASSSGTFNYGYTF.

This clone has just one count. CDR3: CASSLDGGWNAGTEAFF. The CDR3 DNA reads TGCGCCAGCAGCTTGGATGGGGGGTGGAATGCGGGCACTGAAGCTTTCTTT. The chain employs TRBV5-1 and TRBJ1-1; TRBD1 is a possible D gene (5 bases). The CDR3 consists of 17 residues. Trimming took off 0 bases at V and 4 bases at J, with 19 bases between the two ends. Germline V gene lookup returns CDR1 SGHRS and CDR2 YFSETQ.

The CDR3 region has the DNA TGTGCCAGCAGTTCCCGACTAGCGGGGGACTCCTACGAGCAGTACTTC. This encodes CASSSRLAGDSYEQYF. This sequence joins TRBV6-5 and TRBJ2-7, with 12 bases aligning to TRBD2. V was clipped by 4 bases and J by 0 bases; unmatched bases: 4. Germline-derived CDR1 and CDR2 are MNHEY and SVGAGI. The CDR3 has 16 residues.

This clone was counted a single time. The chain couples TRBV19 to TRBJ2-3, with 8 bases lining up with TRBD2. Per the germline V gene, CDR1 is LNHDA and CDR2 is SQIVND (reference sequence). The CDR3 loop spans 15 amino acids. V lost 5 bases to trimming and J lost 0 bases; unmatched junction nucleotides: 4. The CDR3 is CASSALADSTDTQYF. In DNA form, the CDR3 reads TGTGCCAGTAGTGCACTAGCGGATAGCACAGATACGCAGTATTTT.

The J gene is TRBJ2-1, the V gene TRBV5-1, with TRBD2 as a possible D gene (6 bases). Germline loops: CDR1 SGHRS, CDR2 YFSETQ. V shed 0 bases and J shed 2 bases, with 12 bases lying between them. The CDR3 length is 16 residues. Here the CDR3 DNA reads TGCGCCAGCAGCTTGGCCCCCGGGAGTCCCTACAATGAGCAGTTCTTC. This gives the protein CASSLAPGSPYNEQFF.

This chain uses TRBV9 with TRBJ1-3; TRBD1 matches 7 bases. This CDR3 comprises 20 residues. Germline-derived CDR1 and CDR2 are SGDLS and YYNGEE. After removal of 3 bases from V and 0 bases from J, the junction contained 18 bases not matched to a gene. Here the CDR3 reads CASSAGGNTGSRLSGNTIYF. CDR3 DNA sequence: TGTGCCAGCAGCGCAGGGGGAAACACAGGGTCCCGACTCTCTGGAAACACCATATATTTT.

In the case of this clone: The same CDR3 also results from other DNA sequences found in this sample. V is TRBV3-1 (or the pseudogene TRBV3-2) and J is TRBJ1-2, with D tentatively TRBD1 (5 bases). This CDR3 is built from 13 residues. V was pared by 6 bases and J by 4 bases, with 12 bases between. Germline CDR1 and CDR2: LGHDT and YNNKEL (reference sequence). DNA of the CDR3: TGTGCCAGCAGTCCCGACAGAGGCTATGGCTACACCTTC. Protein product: CASSPDRGYGYTF.

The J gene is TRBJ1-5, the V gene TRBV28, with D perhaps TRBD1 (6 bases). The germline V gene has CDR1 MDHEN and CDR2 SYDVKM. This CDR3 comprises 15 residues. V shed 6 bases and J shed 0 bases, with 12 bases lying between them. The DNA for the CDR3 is TGTGCCAGCAGGGGGGGGCTGAATAGCAATCAGCCCCAGCATTTT. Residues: CASRGGLNSNQPQHF.

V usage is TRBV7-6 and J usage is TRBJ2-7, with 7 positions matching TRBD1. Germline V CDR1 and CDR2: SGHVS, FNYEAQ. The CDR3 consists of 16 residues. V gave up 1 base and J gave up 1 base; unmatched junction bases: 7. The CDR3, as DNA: TGTGCCAGCAGCTTAGAAACGGGGACAGTATCCTACGAGCAGTACTTC. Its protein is CASSLETGTVSYEQYF.

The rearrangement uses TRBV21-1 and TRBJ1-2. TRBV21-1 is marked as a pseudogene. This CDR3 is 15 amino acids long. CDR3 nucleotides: TGTGCCAGCAGCAAAGAGAGTCCCCGGGACTATGGCTACACCTTC. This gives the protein CASSKESPRDYGYTF.

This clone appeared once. For the CDR3, the DNA is TGCAGTGCTAGAGACTGGAGGGAGCAGTACTTC. Amino acid sequence: CSARDWREQYF. The rearrangement links TRBV20-1 to TRBJ2-7, with D possibly being TRBD2 (5 bases). Germline loops: CDR1 DFQATT, CDR2 SNEGSKA (reference sequence). This CDR3 is 11 amino acids long. V was trimmed by 0 bases and J by 7 bases, leaving 7 bases between them.

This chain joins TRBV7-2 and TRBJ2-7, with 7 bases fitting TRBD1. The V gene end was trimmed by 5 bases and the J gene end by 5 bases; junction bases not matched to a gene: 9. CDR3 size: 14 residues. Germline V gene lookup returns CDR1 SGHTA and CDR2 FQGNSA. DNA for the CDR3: TGTGCCAGCAGCCCCCGGGCAGGGGGAGACGAGCAGTACTTC. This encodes CASSPRAGGDEQYF.

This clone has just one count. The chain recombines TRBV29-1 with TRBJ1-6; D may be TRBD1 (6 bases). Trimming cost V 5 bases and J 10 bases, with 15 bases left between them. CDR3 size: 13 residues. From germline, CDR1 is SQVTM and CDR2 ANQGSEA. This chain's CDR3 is CSVSTTGSSPLHF. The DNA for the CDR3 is TGCAGCGTTTCGACGACAGGCAGCTCACCCCTCCACTTT.

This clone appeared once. CDR3 loop: CASSIRDRGGSPLHF. DNA of the CDR3: TGTGCCAGTAGTATCCGCGACAGGGGAGGTTCACCCCTCCACTTT. This chain connects TRBV19 to TRBJ1-6; 8 bases map to TRBD1. The V and J ends lost 3 bases and 9 bases, in that order; junction bases with no gene match: 7. The CDR3 extends over 15 amino acids. The germline V gene has CDR1 LNHDA and CDR2 SQIVND (reference sequence).

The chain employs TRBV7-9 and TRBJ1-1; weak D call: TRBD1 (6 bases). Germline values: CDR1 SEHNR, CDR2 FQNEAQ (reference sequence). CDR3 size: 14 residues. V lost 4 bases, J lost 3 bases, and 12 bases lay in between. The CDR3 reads CASSSGAGDTEAFF. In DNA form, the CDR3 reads TGTGCCAGCAGCTCAGGGGCGGGAGACACTGAAGCTTTCTTT.

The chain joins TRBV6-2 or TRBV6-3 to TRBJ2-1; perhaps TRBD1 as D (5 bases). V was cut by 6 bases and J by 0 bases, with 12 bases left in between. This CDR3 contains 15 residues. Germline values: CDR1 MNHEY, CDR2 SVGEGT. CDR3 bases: TGTGCCAGCAGCCGAGGACACAGCTCCTACAATGAGCAGTTCTTC. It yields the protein CASSRGHSSYNEQFF.

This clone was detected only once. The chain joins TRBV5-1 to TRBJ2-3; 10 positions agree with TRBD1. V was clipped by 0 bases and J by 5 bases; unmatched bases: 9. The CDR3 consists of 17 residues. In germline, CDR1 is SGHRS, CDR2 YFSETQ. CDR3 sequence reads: CASSLGSPGQGIDTQYF. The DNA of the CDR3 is TGCGCCAGCAGCTTGGGATCTCCGGGACAGGGGATAGATACGCAGTATTTT.

The CDR3 protein is CASSEGTGNYNEQFF. The CDR3 nucleotides read TGCGCCAGCAGTGAAGGGACAGGGAACTACAATGAGCAGTTCTTC. The V and J genes are TRBV10-2 and TRBJ2-1; 9 positions agree with TRBD1. The CDR3 sequence is 15 residues long. Germline CDR1 and CDR2: WSHSY and SAAADI. V shed 3 bases, J shed 3 bases, and the junction held 3 bases outside the gene matches.

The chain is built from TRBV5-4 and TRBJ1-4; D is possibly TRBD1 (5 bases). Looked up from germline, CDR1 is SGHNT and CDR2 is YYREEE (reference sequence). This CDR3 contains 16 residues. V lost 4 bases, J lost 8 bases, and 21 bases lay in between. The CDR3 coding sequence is TGTGCCAGCAGCGGGCCGCGTGGGTCGGAGGGGGAAAAACTGTTTTTT. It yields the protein CASSGPRGSEGEKLFF. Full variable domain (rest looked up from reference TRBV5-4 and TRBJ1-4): ETGVTQSPTHLIKTRGQQVTLRCSSQSGHNTVSWYQQALGQGPQFIFQYYREEENGRGNFPPRFSGLQFPNYSSELNVNALELDDSALYLCASSGPRGSEGEKLFFGSGTQLSVL.

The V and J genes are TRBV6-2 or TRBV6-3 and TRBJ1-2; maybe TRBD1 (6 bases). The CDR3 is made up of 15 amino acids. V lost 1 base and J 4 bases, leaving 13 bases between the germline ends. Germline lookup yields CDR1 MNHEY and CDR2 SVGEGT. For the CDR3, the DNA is TGTGCCAGCAGTTACTTGGACAGAGACCTCTATGGCTACACCTTC. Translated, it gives CASSYLDRDLYGYTF.

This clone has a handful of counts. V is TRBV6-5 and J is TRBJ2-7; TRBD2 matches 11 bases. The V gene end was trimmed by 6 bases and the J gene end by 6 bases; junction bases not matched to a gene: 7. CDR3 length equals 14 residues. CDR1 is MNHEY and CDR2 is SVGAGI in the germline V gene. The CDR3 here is CASRTSGTASEQYF. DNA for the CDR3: TGTGCCAGCAGGACTAGCGGGACTGCCTCCGAGCAGTACTTC.

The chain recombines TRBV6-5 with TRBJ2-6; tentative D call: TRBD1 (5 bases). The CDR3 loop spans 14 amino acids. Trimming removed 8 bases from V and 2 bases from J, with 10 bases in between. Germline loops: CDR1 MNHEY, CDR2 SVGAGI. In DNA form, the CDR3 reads TGTGCCAGCGGGGCCTTGGCTGGGGCCAACGTCCTGACTTTC. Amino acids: CASGALAGANVLTF.

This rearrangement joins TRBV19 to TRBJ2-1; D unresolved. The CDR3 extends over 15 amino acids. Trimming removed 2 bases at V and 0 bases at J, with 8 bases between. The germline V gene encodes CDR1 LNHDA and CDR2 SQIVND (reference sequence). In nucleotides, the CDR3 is TGTGCCAGTAGTATATACCCGGGCTCCTACAATGAGCAGTTCTTC. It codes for CASSIYPGSYNEQFF.

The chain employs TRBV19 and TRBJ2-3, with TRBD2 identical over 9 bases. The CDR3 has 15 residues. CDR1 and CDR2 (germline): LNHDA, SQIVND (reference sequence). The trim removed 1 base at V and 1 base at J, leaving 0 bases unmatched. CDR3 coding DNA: TGTGCCAGTAGTATAGGGACTAGCGGCACAGATACGCAGTATTTT. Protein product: CASSIGTSGTDTQYF.

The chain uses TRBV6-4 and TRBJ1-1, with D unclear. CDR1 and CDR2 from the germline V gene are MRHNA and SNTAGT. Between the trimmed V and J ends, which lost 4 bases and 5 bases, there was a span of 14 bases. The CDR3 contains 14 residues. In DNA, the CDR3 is TGTGCCAGCAGTGTTGAGGTCGGCCATACTGAAGCTTTCTTT. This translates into CASSVEVGHTEAFF.

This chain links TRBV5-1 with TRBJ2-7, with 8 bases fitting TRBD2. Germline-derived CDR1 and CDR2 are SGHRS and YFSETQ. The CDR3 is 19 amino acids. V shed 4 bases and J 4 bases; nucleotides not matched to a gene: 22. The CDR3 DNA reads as TGCGCCAGCAGCGCCAGCGGGAGCATTGAGGGCGGGAGCAGGTACGAGCAGTACTTC. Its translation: CASSASGSIEGGSRYEQYF.

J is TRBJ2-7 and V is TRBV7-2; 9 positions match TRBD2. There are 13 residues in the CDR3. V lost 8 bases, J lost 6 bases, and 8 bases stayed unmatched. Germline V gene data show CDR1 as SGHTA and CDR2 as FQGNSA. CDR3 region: CASAAGGIGEQYF. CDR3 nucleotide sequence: TGTGCCAGCGCAGCGGGGGGTATCGGCGAGCAGTACTTC. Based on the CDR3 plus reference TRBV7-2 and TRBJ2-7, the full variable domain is GAGVSQSPSNKVTEKGKDVELRCDPISGHTALYWYRQSLGQGLEFLIYFQGNSAPDKSGLPSDRFSAERTGGSVSTLTIQRTQQEDSAVYLCASAAGGIGEQYFGPGTRLTVT.